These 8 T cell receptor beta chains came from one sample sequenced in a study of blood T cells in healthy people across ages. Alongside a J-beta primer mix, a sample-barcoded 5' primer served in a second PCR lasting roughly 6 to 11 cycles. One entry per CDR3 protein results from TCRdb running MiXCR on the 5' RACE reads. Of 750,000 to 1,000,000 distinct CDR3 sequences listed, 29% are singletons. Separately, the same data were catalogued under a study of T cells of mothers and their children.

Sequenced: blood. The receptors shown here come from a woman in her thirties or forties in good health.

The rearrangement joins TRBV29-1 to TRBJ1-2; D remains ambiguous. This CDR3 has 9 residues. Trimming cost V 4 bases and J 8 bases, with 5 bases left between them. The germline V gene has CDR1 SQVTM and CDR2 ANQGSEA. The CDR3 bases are TGCAGCGTTGCTTCGGGCTACACCTTC. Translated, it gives CSVASGYTF.

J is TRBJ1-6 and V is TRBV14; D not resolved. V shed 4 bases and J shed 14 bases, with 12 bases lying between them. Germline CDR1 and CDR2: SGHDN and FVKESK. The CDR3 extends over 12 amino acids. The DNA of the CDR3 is TGTGCCAGCAGCCTACGTTTGGGATCCCTCCACTTT. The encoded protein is CASSLRLGSLHF.

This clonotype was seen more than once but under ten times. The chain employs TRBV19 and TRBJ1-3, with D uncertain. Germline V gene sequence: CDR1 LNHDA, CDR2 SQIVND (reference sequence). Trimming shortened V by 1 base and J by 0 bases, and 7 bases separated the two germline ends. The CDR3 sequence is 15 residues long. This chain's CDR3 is CASSIARSSGNTIYF. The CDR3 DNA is TGTGCCAGTAGTATAGCTCGCAGCTCTGGAAACACCATATATTTT.

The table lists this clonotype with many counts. The CDR3 coding sequence is TGTGCCAGCAGCCAAGGGACAGGCCTCTATGGCTACACCTTC. This translates into CASSQGTGLYGYTF. The chain joins TRBV14 to TRBJ1-2; 7 nucleotides agree with TRBD1. Germline CDR1 is SGHDN and CDR2 is FVKESK. The CDR3 spans 14 residues. Trimming at V came to 1 base and at J to 4 bases, leaving 3 bases not matched to a gene.

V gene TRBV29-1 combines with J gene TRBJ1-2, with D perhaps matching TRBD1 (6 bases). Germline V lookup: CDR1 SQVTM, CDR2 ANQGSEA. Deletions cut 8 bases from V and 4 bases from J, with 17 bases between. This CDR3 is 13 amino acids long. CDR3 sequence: CSSRDLTGYGYTF. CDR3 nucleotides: TGCAGCTCCAGGGACCTGACAGGCTATGGCTACACCTTC.

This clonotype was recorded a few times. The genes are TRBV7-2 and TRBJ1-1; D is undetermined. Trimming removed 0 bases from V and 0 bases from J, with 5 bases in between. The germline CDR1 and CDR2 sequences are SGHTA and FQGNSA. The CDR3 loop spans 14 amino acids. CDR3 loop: CASSLAFMNTEAFF. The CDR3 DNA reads TGTGCCAGCAGCTTAGCGTTCATGAACACTGAAGCTTTCTTT.

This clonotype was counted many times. The CDR3 region has the DNA TGCGCCAGCAGCCAACTTCTGGGGCCAAACTATGGCTACACCTTC. Protein sequence: CASSQLLGPNYGYTF. This chain connects TRBV4-3 to TRBJ1-2; D perhaps matches TRBD1 (5 bases). V was pared by 2 bases and J by 2 bases, with 12 bases between. This CDR3 has 15 residues. The V gene's germline CDR1 is LGHNA and CDR2 YSLEER.

The CDR3 bases are TGTGCCAGCAGCCCCGGATGGGGCTCGGGCAATCAGCCCCAGCATTTT. Translated, it gives CASSPGWGSGNQPQHF. This sequence joins TRBV9 and TRBJ1-5; D perhaps matches TRBD1 (5 bases). Germline V gene data show CDR1 as SGDLS and CDR2 as YYNGEE. The CDR3 has 16 amino acids. V lost 4 bases and J lost 2, with 16 bases in between.